What follows describes a single T cell receptor beta chain. This sample is part of a study of technical replicates of blood from a handful of donors. The repertoire was sequenced with immunoSEQ multiplex PCR; TCRdb's copy has only in-frame clones and lacks some. Here the sample spans about 85,000 clones, approximately 94% being singletons. Material: T cells isolated from PBMCs. The source of this sequence is a human donor in good health.

The DNA of the CDR3 is TGTGCCAGCAGTCCACAAGGACAGGGGTGGCCAGGTGGGGCCAACGTCCTGACTTTC. The encoded protein is CASSPQGQGWPGGANVLTF. The chain carries TRBV28 and TRBJ2-6, with 9 nucleotides matching TRBD1. V shed 5 bases and J 3 bases; nucleotides not matched to a gene: 14. Germline V gene data show CDR1 as MDHEN and CDR2 as SYDVKM. This CDR3 is 19 amino acids long.